Listed below are T cell receptor beta chains from one sample, sequenced in a study of lymphopenia after photon versus proton radiotherapy. The repertoire was sequenced with immunoSEQ multiplex PCR; TCRdb's copy has only in-frame clones and lacks some. Found here are 25,000 to 30,000 clones, around 80% of them singletons; the top ten hold around a third. The sample consisted of peripheral blood, taken from a patient treated with photon-based radiotherapy. All receptors come from a man aged 50 or older with gastric cancer. The CDR3 runs from the conserved cysteine through the conserved F or W. The order of the fields is clone size, D gene, J gene, V gene, CDR3 DNA, CDR3 protein. A D gene is named only where the DNA matches it firmly. Clone size appears in some rows only: once, few, many, or a class for an expanded clone.

size: -
D: TRBD1
J: TRBJ1-2
V: TRBV5-1
DNA: TGCGCCAGCAGCCTGGGGTGGGACAGGGTTAACTATGGCTACACCTTC
CDR3: CASSLGWDRVNYGYTF

size: -
D: -
J: TRBJ1-1
V: TRBV19
DNA: TGTGCCAGTATAGGGGGGCGATGGGCTGAAGCTTTCTTT
CDR3: CASIGGRWAEAFF

size: -
D: -
J: TRBJ2-2
V: TRBV19
DNA: TGTGCCAGTAGTACCCGGGGAATTGGTACCGGGGAGCTGTTTTTT
CDR3: CASSTRGIGTGELFF

size: -
D: TRBD1
J: TRBJ2-5
V: TRBV19
DNA: TGTGCCAGTAGGCCCCTGGACAGGGGGCGCGAAGAGACCCAGTACTTC
CDR3: CASRPLDRGREETQYF

size: once
D: -
J: TRBJ2-3
V: TRBV7-6
DNA: TGTGCCAGCAGCTTATACGGGATGTCCACAGATACGCAGTATTTT
CDR3: CASSLYGMSTDTQYF

size: -
D: -
J: TRBJ1-3
V: TRBV6-1
DNA: TGTGCCAGCAGTGCCAGCTCTGGAAACACCATATATTTT
CDR3: CASSASSGNTIYF

size: -
D: TRBD1
J: TRBJ2-2
V: TRBV7-6
DNA: TGTGCCAGCAGCTCCCCAGGGGGCATTCACGGGGAGCTGTTTTTT
CDR3: CASSSPGGIHGELFF

size: -
D: -
J: TRBJ2-5
V: TRBV5-1
DNA: TGCGCCAGCAGCTTGGCCTCGGGGCAAGAGACCCAGTACTTC
CDR3: CASSLASGQETQYF

size: -
D: -
J: TRBJ2-5
V: TRBV9
DNA: TGTGCCAGCAGCGGCCAGGAGGCGGCAGAGACCCAGTACTTC
CDR3: CASSGQEAAETQYF

size: few
D: -
J: TRBJ1-1
V: TRBV10-1
DNA: TGCGCCAGCAGTGGAAATATCAACACTGAAGCTTTCTTT
CDR3: CASSGNINTEAFF

size: -
D: TRBD1
J: TRBJ2-7
V: TRBV5-1
DNA: TGCGCCAGCAGCTTGGCAGGGACAGGGTTCGAGCAGTACTTC
CDR3: CASSLAGTGFEQYF

size: once
D: TRBD2
J: TRBJ2-1
V: TRBV29-1
DNA: TGCAGCGTTGGCCCGGGACTAGGGCACAATGAGCAGTTCTTC
CDR3: CSVGPGLGHNEQFF

size: few
D: -
J: TRBJ1-2
V: TRBV6-5
DNA: TGTGCCAGCAGTTACAGAGCCCCACAGGATGGCTACACCTTC
CDR3: CASSYRAPQDGYTF

size: -
D: -
J: TRBJ1-6
V: TRBV12-5
DNA: TGTGCTAGTGGGCCCGATCAGGGGCCTACTTCACCCCTCCACTTT
CDR3: CASGPDQGPTSPLHF

size: -
D: TRBD1
J: TRBJ1-6
V: TRBV18
DNA: TGTGCCAGCTCACCACAGGGGGCCACCTATAATTCACCCCTCCACTTT
CDR3: CASSPQGATYNSPLHF

size: -
D: TRBD1
J: TRBJ2-3
V: TRBV7-9
DNA: TGTGCCAGCAGCCCACCCGGGACAGGACTAGATACGCAGTATTTT
CDR3: CASSPPGTGLDTQYF

size: -
D: -
J: TRBJ2-3
V: TRBV5-1
DNA: TGCGCCAGCAGGTTCGGAGGGACCAGCACAGATACGCAGTATTTT
CDR3: CASRFGGTSTDTQYF

size: -
D: -
J: TRBJ2-2
V: TRBV5-5
DNA: TGTGCCAGCAGCGGCATTGGAGGGACCACCGGGGAGCTGTTTTTT
CDR3: CASSGIGGTTGELFF

size: -
D: -
J: TRBJ1-5
V: TRBV30
DNA: TGTGCCTGTGGGGGGGGTCAGCCCCAGCATTTT
CDR3: CACGGGQPQHF

size: -
D: -
J: TRBJ2-3
V: TRBV4-3
DNA: TGCGCCAGCAGCCTCCAACTCTCTCTAGGGGGGGCCGGGGATACGCAGTATTTT
CDR3: CASSLQLSLGGAGDTQYF

size: -
D: -
J: TRBJ2-3
V: TRBV5-1
DNA: TGCGCCAGCAACCGCGGACAGAACCTCTTCGATACGCAGTATTTT
CDR3: CASNRGQNLFDTQYF

size: -
D: TRBD2
J: TRBJ2-2
V: TRBV10-1
DNA: TGCGCCAGCAGCCCGGGACTAGCCAAGAACACCGGGGAGCTGTTTTTT
CDR3: CASSPGLAKNTGELFF

size: few
D: TRBD1
J: TRBJ2-1
V: TRBV5-1
DNA: TGCGCCAGCAGCCCCTCGAACAGGGGCCCTCCCATCCATGAGCAGTTCTTC
CDR3: CASSPSNRGPPIHEQFF

size: -
D: -
J: TRBJ1-3
V: TRBV30
DNA: TGTGCCTGGAGGGTTGGGGGCCCCCTCTCTGGAAACACCATATATTTT
CDR3: CAWRVGGPLSGNTIYF

size: -
D: -
J: TRBJ2-7
V: TRBV4-3
DNA: TGCGCCAGCAGCCAAGATTACAGTGCCGAGCAGTACTTC
CDR3: CASSQDYSAEQYF

size: -
D: TRBD2
J: TRBJ2-3
V: TRBV12-5
DNA: TGTGCTAGTGGTACTAGCGGAATCGGCACAGATACGCAGTATTTT
CDR3: CASGTSGIGTDTQYF

size: -
D: -
J: TRBJ2-3
V: TRBV4-1
DNA: TGCGCCAGCAGCCAAGATAAAGGGGCCGGCACAGATACGCAGTATTTT
CDR3: CASSQDKGAGTDTQYF

size: few
D: TRBD2
J: TRBJ2-1
V: TRBV29-1
DNA: TGCAGCGTTGATGTGGGGAGGGGGCAGTTCTTC
CDR3: CSVDVGRGQFF

size: -
D: TRBD1
J: TRBJ2-5
V: TRBV9
DNA: TGTGCCAGCAGCCCCAGAGACGGACAGGGGGAGACCCAGTACTTC
CDR3: CASSPRDGQGETQYF